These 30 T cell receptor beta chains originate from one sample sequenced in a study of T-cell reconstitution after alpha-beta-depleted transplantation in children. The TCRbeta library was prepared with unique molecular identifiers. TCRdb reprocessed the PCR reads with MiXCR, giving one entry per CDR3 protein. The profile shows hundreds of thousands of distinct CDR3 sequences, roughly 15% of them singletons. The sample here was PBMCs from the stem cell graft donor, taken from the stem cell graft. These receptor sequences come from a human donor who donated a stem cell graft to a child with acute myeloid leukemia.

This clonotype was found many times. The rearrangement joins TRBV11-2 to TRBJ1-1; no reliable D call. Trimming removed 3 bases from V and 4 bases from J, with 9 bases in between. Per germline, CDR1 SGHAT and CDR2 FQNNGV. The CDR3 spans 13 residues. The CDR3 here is CASSFTEVTEAFF. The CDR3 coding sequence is TGTGCCAGCAGCTTTACGGAGGTCACTGAAGCTTTCTTT.

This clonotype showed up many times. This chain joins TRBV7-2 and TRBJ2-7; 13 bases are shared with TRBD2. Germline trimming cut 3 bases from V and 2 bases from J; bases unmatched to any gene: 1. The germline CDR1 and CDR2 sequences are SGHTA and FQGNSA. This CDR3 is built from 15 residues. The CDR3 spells CASSFTSGGAYEQYV. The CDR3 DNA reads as TGTGCCAGCAGCTTTACTAGCGGGGGGGCCTACGAGCAGTACGTC.

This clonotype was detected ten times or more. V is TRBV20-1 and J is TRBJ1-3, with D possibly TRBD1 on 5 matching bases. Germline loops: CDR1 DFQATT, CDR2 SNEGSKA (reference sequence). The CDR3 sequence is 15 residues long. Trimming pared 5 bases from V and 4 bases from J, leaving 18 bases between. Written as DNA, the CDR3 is TGCAGTGCTCTCTCGAACTCGGGGACGGGAAACACCATATATTTT. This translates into CSALSNSGTGNTIYF.

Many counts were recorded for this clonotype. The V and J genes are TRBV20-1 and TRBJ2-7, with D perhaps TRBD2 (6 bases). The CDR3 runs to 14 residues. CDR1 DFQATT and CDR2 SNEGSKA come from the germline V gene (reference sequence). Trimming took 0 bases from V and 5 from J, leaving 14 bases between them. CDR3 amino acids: CSARDPGIADEQYF. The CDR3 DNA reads TGCAGTGCTAGAGATCCGGGAATAGCGGACGAGCAGTACTTC.

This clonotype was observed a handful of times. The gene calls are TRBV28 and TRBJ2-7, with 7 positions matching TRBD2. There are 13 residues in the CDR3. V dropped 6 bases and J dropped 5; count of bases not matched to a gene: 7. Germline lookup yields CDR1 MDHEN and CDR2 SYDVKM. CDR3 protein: CASSPLGGNEQYV. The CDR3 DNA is TGTGCCAGCAGCCCCTTGGGGGGGAACGAGCAGTACGTC.

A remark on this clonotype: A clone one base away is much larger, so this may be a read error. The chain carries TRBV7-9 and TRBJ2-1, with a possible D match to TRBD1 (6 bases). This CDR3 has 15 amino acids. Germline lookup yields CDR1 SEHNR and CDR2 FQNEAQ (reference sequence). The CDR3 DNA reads TGTGCCAGCAGCTTCATGGACAGCTCCTACAGTGAGCAGTTCTTC. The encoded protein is CASSFMDSSYSEQFF.

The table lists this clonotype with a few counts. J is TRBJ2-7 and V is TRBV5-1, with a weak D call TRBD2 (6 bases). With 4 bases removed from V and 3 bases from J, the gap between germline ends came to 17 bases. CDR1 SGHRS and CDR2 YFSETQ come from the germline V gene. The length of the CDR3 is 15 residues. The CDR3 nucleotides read TGCGCCAGCAGCGCACAACCGGGACTTCACTACGAGCAGTACTTC. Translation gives CASSAQPGLHYEQYF. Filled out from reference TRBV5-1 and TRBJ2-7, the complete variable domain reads KAGVTQTPRYLIKTRGQQVTLSCSPISGHRSVSWYQQTPGQGLQFLFEYFSETQRNKGNFPGRFSGRQFSNSRSEMNVSTLELGDSALYLCASSAQPGLHYEQYFGPGTRLTVT.

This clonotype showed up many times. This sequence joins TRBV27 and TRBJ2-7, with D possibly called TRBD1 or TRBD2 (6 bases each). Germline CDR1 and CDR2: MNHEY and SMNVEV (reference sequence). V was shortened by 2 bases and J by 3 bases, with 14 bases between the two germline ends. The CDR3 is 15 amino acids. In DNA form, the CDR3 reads TGTGCCAGCAGTTTAAAGGAGGGGGGCGTCTACGAGCAGTACGTC. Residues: CASSLKEGGVYEQYV.

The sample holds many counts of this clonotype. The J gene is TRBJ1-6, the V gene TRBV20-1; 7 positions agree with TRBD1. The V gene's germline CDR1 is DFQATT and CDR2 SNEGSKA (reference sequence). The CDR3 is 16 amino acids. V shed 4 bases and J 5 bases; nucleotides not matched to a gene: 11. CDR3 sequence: CSATIPGDRDNSPLHF. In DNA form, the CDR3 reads TGCAGTGCTACAATTCCCGGCGACAGGGATAATTCACCCCTCCACTTT.

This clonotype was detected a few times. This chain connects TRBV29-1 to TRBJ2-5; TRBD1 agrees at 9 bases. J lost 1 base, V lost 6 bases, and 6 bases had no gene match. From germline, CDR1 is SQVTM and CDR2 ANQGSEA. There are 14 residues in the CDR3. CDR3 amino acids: CSVGQGAGQETQYF. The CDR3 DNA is TGCAGCGTGGGACAGGGCGCGGGCCAAGAGACCCAGTACTTC.

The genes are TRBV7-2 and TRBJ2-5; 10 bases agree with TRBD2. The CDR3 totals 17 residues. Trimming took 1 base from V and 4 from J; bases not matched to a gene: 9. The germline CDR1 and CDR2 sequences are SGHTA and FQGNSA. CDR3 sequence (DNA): TGTGCCAGCAGCTTAGGGCTAGCGGGGGTTGACGGAGAGACCCAGTACTTC. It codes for CASSLGLAGVDGETQYF.

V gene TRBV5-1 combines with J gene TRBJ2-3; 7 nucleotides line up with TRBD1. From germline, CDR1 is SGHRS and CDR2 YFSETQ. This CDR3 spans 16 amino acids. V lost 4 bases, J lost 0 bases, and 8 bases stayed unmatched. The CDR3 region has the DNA TGCGCCAGCAGCCAGACCAGGGGGTCTAGCACAGATACGCAGTATTTT. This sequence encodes CASSQTRGSSTDTQYF.

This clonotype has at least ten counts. The CDR3 here is CSAPRDSGTEAFF. Written as DNA, the CDR3 is TGCAGTGCCCCCCGGGACTCGGGCACTGAAGCTTTCTTT. V is TRBV20-1 and J is TRBJ1-1; D is perhaps TRBD1 (5 bases). The CDR3 is made up of 13 amino acids. V dropped 6 bases and J dropped 4 bases, with 15 bases sitting between them. Germline V lookup: CDR1 DFQATT, CDR2 SNEGSKA (reference sequence).

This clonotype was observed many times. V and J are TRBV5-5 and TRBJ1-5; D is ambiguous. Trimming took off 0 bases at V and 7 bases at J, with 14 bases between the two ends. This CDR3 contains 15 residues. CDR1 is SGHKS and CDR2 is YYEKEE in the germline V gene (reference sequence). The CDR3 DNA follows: TGTGCCAGCAGCTTGGAGGGTCTTACGGGACAGCCCCAGCATTTT. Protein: CASSLEGLTGQPQHF.

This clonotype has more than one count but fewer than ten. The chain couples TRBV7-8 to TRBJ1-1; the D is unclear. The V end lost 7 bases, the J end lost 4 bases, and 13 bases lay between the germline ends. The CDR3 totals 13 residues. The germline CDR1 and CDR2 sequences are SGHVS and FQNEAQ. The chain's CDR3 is CASIRERGTEAFF. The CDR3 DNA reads TGTGCCAGCATTAGGGAGCGGGGCACTGAAGCTTTCTTT.

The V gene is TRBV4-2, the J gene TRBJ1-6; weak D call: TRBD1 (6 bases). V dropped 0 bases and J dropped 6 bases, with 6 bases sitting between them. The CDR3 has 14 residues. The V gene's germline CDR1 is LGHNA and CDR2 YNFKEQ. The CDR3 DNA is TGTGCCAGCAGCCAAGAACAGGGTAATTCACCCCTCCACTTT. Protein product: CASSQEQGNSPLHF.

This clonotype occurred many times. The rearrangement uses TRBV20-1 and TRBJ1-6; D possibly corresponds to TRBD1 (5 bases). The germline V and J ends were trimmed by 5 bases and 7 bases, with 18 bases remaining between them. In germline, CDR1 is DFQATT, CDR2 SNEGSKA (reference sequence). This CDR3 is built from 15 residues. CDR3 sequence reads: CSALTTGLGNSPLHF. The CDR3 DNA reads TGCAGTGCTCTTACTACAGGCCTGGGGAATTCACCCCTCCACTTT.

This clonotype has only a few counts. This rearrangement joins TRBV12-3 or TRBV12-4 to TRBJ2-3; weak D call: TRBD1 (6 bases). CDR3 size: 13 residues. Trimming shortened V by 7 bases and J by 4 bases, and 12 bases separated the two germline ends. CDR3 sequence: CASKGVWADTQYF. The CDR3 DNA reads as TGTGCCAGCAAGGGGGTGTGGGCAGATACGCAGTATTTT.

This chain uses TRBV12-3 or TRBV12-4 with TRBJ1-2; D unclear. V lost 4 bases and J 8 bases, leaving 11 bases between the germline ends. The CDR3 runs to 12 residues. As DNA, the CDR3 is TGTGCCAGCAGTTCCCAATACTTAGGCTACACCTTC. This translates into CASSSQYLGYTF.

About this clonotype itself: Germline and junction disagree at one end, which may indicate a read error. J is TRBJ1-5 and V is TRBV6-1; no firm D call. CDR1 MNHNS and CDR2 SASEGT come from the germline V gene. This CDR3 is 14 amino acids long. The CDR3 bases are TGTGTCAGCAGTCCCCCGGCGGGGTCCCAGCCCCAGCATTTT. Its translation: CVSSPPAGSQPQHF.

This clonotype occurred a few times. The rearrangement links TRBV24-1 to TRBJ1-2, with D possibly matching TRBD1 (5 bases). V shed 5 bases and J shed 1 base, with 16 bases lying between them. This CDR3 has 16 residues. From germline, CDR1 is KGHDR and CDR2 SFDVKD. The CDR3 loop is CATSGLLGAHNYGYTF. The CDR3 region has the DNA TGTGCCACCAGTGGCCTCCTCGGGGCCCATAACTATGGCTACACCTTC.

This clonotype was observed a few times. The CDR3 DNA reads as TGTGCCAGCAGCCCGACGTGGGGGGATACGCAGTATTTT. Encoded protein: CASSPTWGDTQYF. The rearrangement uses TRBV7-9 and TRBJ2-3, with D perhaps given as TRBD1 or TRBD2 (5 bases each). V lost 5 bases to trimming and J lost 6 bases, with 12 bases between them. Germline V gene lookup returns CDR1 SEHNR and CDR2 FQNEAQ (reference sequence). The length of the CDR3 is 13 residues.

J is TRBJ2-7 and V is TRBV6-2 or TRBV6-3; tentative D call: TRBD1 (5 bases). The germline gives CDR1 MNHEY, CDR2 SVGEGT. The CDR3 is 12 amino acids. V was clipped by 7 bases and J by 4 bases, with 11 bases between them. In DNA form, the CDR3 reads TGTGCCAGCACTGACCAGGGTTACGAGCAGTACTTC. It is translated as CASTDQGYEQYF.

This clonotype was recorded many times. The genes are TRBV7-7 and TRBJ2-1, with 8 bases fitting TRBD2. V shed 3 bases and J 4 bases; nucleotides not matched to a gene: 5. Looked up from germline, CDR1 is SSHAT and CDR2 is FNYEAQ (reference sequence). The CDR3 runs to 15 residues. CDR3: CASSLGTSSYNEQFF. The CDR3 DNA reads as TGTGCCAGCAGCTTGGGGACTAGTAGTTACAATGAGCAGTTCTTC.

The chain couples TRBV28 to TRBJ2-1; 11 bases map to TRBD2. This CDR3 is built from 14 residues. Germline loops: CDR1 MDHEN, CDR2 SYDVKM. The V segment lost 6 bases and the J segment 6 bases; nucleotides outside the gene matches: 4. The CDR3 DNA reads TGTGCCAGCAGGAGACTAGCGGGGACCAATGAGCAGTTCTTC. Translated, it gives CASRRLAGTNEQFF.

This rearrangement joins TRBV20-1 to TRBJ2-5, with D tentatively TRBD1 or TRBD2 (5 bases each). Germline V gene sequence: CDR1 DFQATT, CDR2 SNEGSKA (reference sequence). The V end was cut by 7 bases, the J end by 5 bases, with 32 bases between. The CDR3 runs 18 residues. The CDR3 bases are TGCAGTGGCTCGCCTCCGGGCTTGGGGGTGAAAATAGGGGAGACCCAGTACTTC. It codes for CSGSPPGLGVKIGETQYF.

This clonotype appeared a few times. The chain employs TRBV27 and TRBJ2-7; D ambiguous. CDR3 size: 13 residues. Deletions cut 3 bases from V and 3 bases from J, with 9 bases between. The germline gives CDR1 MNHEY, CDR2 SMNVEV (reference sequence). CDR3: CASSFGSYYEQYF. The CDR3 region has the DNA TGTGCCAGCAGTTTTGGATCCTACTACGAGCAGTACTTC.

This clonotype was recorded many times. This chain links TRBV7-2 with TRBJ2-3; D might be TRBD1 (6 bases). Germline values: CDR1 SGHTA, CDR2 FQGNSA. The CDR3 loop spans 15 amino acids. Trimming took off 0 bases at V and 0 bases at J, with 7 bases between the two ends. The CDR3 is CASSLAGASTDTQYF. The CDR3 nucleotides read TGTGCCAGCAGCTTAGCGGGGGCTAGCACAGATACGCAGTATTTT.

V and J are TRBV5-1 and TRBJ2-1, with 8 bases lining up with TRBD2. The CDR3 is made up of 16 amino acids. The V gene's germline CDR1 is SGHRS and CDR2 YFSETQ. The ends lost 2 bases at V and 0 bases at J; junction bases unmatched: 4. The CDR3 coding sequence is TGCGCCAGCAGCTTTAGCGGGGCGAGCTCCTACAATGAGCAGTTCTTC. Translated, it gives CASSFSGASSYNEQFF.

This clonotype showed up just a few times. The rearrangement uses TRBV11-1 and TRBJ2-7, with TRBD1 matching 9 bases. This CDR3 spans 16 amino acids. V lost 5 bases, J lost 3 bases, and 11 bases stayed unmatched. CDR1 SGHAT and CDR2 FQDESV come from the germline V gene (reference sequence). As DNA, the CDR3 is TGTGCCAGCAGCGGGACAGGGTTTGGGGCCTACTACGAGCAGTACTTC. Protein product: CASSGTGFGAYYEQYF.